This is a list of T cell receptor beta chains from one sample in a study of cytomegalovirus exposure and HLA in healthy donors. Here immunoSEQ multiplex PCR was the method, and the copy in TCRdb shows in-frame clones only, minus some. The top ten hold about 1.7% of the sample, which has under 150,000 clones, approximately 77% seen once. The specimen sequenced was PBMCs. The receptors here all came from a man between 18 and 29 years old in good health and CMV-seronegative. The CDR3 runs from the conserved cysteine through the conserved F or W. A D gene is named only where the DNA matches it firmly. Part of the rows lack a size; the others show once, few, many or a class for expanded clones.

d_call,cdr3_length,j_call,clone_size,v_call,cdr3_nt,cdr3_aa
.,15,TRBJ2-5,.,TRBV2,TGTGCCAGCAGTGAAGTCGGCGGGGGCATAGAGACCCAGTACTTC,CASSEVGGGIETQYF
TRBD1,16,TRBJ2-5,.,TRBV6-5,TGTGCCAGCAGTTACCATGACAGGGAATCCCAAGAGACCCAGTACTTC,CASSYHDRESQETQYF
.,13,TRBJ1-2,.,TRBV4-3,TGCGCCAGCAGCCTTGACTGGGGCGGTGGCTACACCTTC,CASSLDWGGGYTF
TRBD2,13,TRBJ2-1,.,TRBV29-1,TGCAGCGTCTATCCCGGGGGGGCCAATGAGCAGTTCTTC,CSVYPGGANEQFF
TRBD1,16,TRBJ1-1,.,TRBV5-5,TGTGCCAGCAGCTTGCTATGGGTAGGGGGCACGTCCGAAGCTTTCTTT,CASSLLWVGGTSEAFF
TRBD2,16,TRBJ2-3,.,TRBV7-9,TGTGCCAGCAGCCCTGGACTAGCGGGGGGCACCTATACGCAGTATTTT,CASSPGLAGGTYTQYF
TRBD1,16,TRBJ2-3,.,TRBV9,TGTGCCAGCAGCCTAAGGGACAGCGTGAGCACAGATACGCAGTATTTT,CASSLRDSVSTDTQYF
TRBD2,18,TRBJ2-1,few,TRBV4-1,TGCGCCAGCAGCCAAGGACTAGCGGGTCCCCGAACATACAATGAGCAGTTCTTC,CASSQGLAGPRTYNEQFF
TRBD1,13,TRBJ2-7,once,TRBV9,TGTGCCAGCAGCACGGGACAGGGCTACGAGCAGTACTTC,CASSTGQGYEQYF
.,14,TRBJ2-5,once,TRBV2,TGTGCCAGCGGAGACCGGGGGGCACGTGAGACCCAGTACTTC,CASGDRGARETQYF
.,14,TRBJ1-6,.,TRBV6-1,TGTGCCAGCACCGCGGACAGTTATAATTCACCCCTCCACTTT,CASTADSYNSPLHF
TRBD1,16,TRBJ1-4,.,TRBV18,TGTGCCAGCTCGTCCCTATCGGGACAGAGTAATGAAAAACTGTTTTTT,CASSSLSGQSNEKLFF
TRBD1,17,TRBJ2-6,once,TRBV7-3,TGTGCCAGCAGCTTCCACAGGGGAAGCTCTGGGGCCAACGTCCTGACTTTC,CASSFHRGSSGANVLTF
TRBD2,16,TRBJ2-5,.,TRBV7-8,TGTGCCAGCAGCTTAAGGCTAGCGGGGATCCAAGAGACCCAGTACTTC,CASSLRLAGIQETQYF
TRBD1,15,TRBJ1-4,once,TRBV5-5,TGTGCCAGCAGCTTGTATGGACAGGCTAATGAAAAACTGTTTTTT,CASSLYGQANEKLFF